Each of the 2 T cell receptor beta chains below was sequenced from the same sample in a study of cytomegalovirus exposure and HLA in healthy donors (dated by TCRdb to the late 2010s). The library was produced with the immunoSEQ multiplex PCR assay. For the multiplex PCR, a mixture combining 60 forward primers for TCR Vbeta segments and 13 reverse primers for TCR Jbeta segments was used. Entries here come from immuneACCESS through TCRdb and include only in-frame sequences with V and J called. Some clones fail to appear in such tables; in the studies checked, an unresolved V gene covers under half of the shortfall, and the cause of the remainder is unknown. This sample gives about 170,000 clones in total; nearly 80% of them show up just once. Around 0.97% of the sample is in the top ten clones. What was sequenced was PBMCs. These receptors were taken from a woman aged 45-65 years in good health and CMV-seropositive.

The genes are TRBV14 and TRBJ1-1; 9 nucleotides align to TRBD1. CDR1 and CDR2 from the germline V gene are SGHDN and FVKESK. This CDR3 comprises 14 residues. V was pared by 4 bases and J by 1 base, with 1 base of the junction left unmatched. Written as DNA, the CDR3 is TGTGCCAGCAGCCGGGACAGGGAGAACACTGAAGCTTTCTTT. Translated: CASSRDRENTEAFF.

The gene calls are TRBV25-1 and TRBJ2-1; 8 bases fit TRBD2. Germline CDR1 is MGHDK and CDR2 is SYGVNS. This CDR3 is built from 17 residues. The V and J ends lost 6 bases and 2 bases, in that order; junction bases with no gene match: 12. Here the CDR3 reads CASSEIPSGGPYNEQFF. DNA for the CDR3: TGTGCCAGCAGCGAAATTCCCAGCGGGGGCCCCTACAATGAGCAGTTCTTC.